The subject of this entry is one TCR beta chain. Original handling: Reference gene primer amplification gave estimated nucleated cell counts. Measured with immunoSEQ multiplex PCR; TCRdb has only the in-frame clones, and not every one. V and J calls and clone size follow that table, whereas D and trimming were derived from the DNA. The table includes approximately 76,000 clones, 75% to 90% detected once. These data are taken from a study of blood T cell repertoires in COVID-19. Germline CDR1 SEHNR, CDR2 FQNEAQ (reference sequence). Trimming took 5 bases from V and 5 from J; bases not matched to a gene: 6. The CDR3 loop spans 14 amino acids.

The rearrangement uses TRBV7-9 and TRBJ2-1; 7 bases fit TRBD2. The TCR sequence derives from a woman of 80 years or more with active or convalescent COVID-19. The sample comprised peripheral blood. CDR3 in DNA: TGTGCCAGCAGCAAGACTAGCAGAAACAATGAGCAGTTCTTC. Protein product: CASSKTSRNNEQFF.